The text below deals with one T cell receptor beta chain. One end of the junction varies from germline; a read error may be responsible. PCR used 60 Vbeta primers and 13 Jbeta primers. Clones were read by immunoSEQ multiplex PCR, and TCRdb kept only the in-frame ones, dropping some. The table records 150,000 to 200,000 clones, roughly three quarters of them present only once. This CDR3 spans 13 amino acids. CDR1 is SEHNR and CDR2 is FQNEAQ in the germline V gene (reference sequence). The sample comes from a study of cytomegalovirus exposure and HLA in healthy donors. The clonotype comes from a woman in her 40s in good health and CMV-seropositive. V gene TRBV7-9 combines with J gene TRBJ1-2; tentative D call: TRBD1 (6 bases). The sample was PBMCs. The DNA of the CDR3 is TGTTCCAGCAGCTTAATTTCAGGGGCTAGTTACACCTTC. Translated, it gives CSSSLISGASYTF.